Sequencing of this TCR beta chain was carried out in a study of OX40 agonist ivuxolimab in advanced cancers. Some clones are missing from TCRdb's copy, which holds only in-frame ones; the method was immunoSEQ multiplex PCR. Among 100,000 to 140,000 clones listed, 75% to 95% were seen once. The germline V gene encodes CDR1 ENHRY and CDR2 SYGVKD. The CDR3 loop spans 16 amino acids. Unmatched junction bases numbered 9, after V lost 0 bases and J lost 8 bases. The receptor comes from an adult with an advanced solid tumor such as melanoma, head and neck, liver or kidney cancer. This rearrangement joins TRBV10-3 to TRBJ2-1, with 8 bases identical to TRBD1. The input for sequencing was CD4+ or CD8+ T cells sorted from blood, taken in a trial of the OX40 agonist ivuxolimab. The CDR3 reads CAISESKTGAMYEQFF. The CDR3 DNA reads as TGTGCCATCAGTGAGTCGAAGACAGGGGCTATGTATGAGCAGTTCTTC.